The 24 T cell receptor beta chains listed next were all sequenced from one sample in a study of OX40 agonist ivuxolimab in advanced cancers. Only in-frame clones appear in the TCRdb table, and some are missing; sequencing was by immunoSEQ multiplex PCR. The sample has 22,000 or so clones; approximately 91% are singletons. Sequencing was performed on CD4+ or CD8+ T cells sorted from blood, taken in a trial of the OX40 agonist ivuxolimab. Receptors originate from an adult with an advanced solid tumor such as melanoma, head and neck, liver or kidney cancer.

V usage is TRBV5-6 and J usage is TRBJ2-7; TRBD1 matches at 7 bases. The CDR3 covers 15 residues. Germline CDR1 and CDR2: SGHDT and YYEEEE. The ends lost 3 bases at V and 4 bases at J; junction bases unmatched: 10. In DNA, the CDR3 is TGTGCCAGCAGCTGGGATGGACAGGACGGGTACGAGCAGTACTTC. It is translated as CASSWDGQDGYEQYF.

The chain couples TRBV6-5 to TRBJ1-2, with TRBD1 identical over 7 bases. The CDR3 sequence is 14 residues long. Germline V gene sequence: CDR1 MNHEY, CDR2 SVGAGI. V lost 7 bases to trimming and J lost 5 bases; unmatched junction nucleotides: 10. The CDR3 protein is CASTRQGGLYGYTF. In nucleotides, the CDR3 is TGTGCCAGCACCCGACAGGGAGGCCTTTATGGCTACACCTTC.

This clone was seen a few times. The chain joins TRBV19 to TRBJ2-7, with 8 positions matching TRBD2. V trimming: 4 bases; J trimming: 1 base; junction bases outside the gene matches: 3. CDR1 is LNHDA, CDR2 SQIVND, per germline (reference sequence). The CDR3 is 14 residues long. For the CDR3, the DNA is TGTGCCAGTAGTACCGTAGCGGGATCCTACGAGCAGTACTTC. Its translation: CASSTVAGSYEQYF. The variable domain in full, with the rest retrieved from reference TRBV19 and TRBJ2-7, is DGGITQSPKYLFRKEGQNVTLSCEQNLNHDAMYWYRQDPGQGLRLIYYSQIVNDFQKGDIAEGYSVSREKKESFPLTVTSAQKNPTAFYLCASSTVAGSYEQYFGPGTRLTVT.

The rearrangement uses TRBV4-3 and TRBJ2-1; D may be TRBD2 (7 bases). CDR1 and CDR2 from the germline V gene are LGHNA and YSLEER. The V gene lost 8 bases and the J gene lost 8 bases, with 28 bases spanning the gap. The CDR3 spans 17 residues. The CDR3 nucleotides are TGCGCCAGCGCTAGGGGGGGCTCCGGGATATACTCCGATGAGCAGTTCTTC. It is translated as CASARGGSGIYSDEQFF.

The J gene is TRBJ2-7, the V gene TRBV7-9; D is possibly TRBD1 or TRBD2 (6 bases each). The germline V gene encodes CDR1 SEHNR and CDR2 FQNEAQ (reference sequence). The CDR3 totals 14 residues. With 5 bases removed from V and 2 bases from J, the gap between germline ends came to 13 bases. The CDR3 nucleotides are TGTGCCAGCAGCCCCGGGGGCAGGCCCTACGAGCAGTACTTC. It translates to CASSPGGRPYEQYF.

The genes are TRBV6-5 and TRBJ2-5; D gene ambiguous. The CDR3 spans 15 residues. CDR1 is MNHEY, CDR2 SVGAGI, per germline. V lost 2 bases to trimming and J lost 2 bases, with 12 bases between them. The CDR3 reads CASSYGIGIQETQYF. The DNA of the CDR3 is TGTGCCAGCAGTTACGGAATAGGAATACAAGAGACCCAGTACTTC.

The chain recombines TRBV7-8 with TRBJ2-7; 9 nucleotides match TRBD2. This CDR3 region has 15 residues. V trimming: 4 bases; J trimming: 6 bases; junction bases outside the gene matches: 10. Germline V gene sequence: CDR1 SGHVS, CDR2 FQNEAQ. The CDR3 here is CASSSRLAARGEQYF. For the CDR3, the DNA is TGTGCCAGCAGCTCCCGACTAGCGGCGAGGGGCGAGCAGTACTTC. Full variable domain (outside the CDR3, taken from reference TRBV7-8 and TRBJ2-7): GAGVSQSPRYKVAKRGQDVALRCDPISGHVSLFWYQQALGQGPEFLTYFQNEAQLDKSGLPSDRFFAERPEGSVSTLKIQRTQQEDSAVYLCASSSRLAARGEQYFGPGTRLTVT.

This clone was found a few times. The genes are TRBV10-3 and TRBJ2-3, with D unclear. Germline-derived CDR1 and CDR2 are ENHRY and SYGVKD. CDR3 length: 12 amino acids. The V gene lost 3 bases and the J gene lost 3 bases, with 4 bases spanning the gap. CDR3 sequence (DNA): TGTGCCATCAGTGATTCGACAGATACGCAGTATTTT. Protein: CAISDSTDTQYF.

The CDR3 DNA reads TGTGCCAGCAGCGCGAACAGCCTCAGGGGCACTGAAGCTTTCTTT. The encoded protein is CASSANSLRGTEAFF. V usage is TRBV7-6 and J usage is TRBJ1-1, with D perhaps matching TRBD1 (6 bases). Trimming stripped 5 bases from V and 4 bases from J, with 17 bases between. CDR1 is SGHVS, CDR2 FNYEAQ, per germline. The CDR3 is made up of 15 amino acids.

The V call is TRBV2, the J call TRBJ2-7; maybe TRBD2 (6 bases). CDR1 SNHLY and CDR2 FYNNEI come from the germline V gene. This CDR3 is 17 amino acids long. Trimming stripped 7 bases from V and 2 bases from J, with 24 bases between. The CDR3 protein is CASNYGSSLGPAYEQYF. The CDR3 nucleotides are TGTGCCAGCAACTACGGGAGTAGTCTTGGCCCTGCCTACGAGCAGTACTTC.

This clone was counted only a few times. This chain links TRBV4-1 with TRBJ1-6; TRBD1 is a possible D gene (5 bases). Trimming cost V 3 bases and J 6 bases, with 12 bases left between them. CDR3 length: 15 amino acids. CDR1 is MGHRA, CDR2 YSYEKL, per germline. The CDR3 DNA follows: TGCGCCAGCAGCCAGCCCGCGGGGGGTAATTCACCCCTCCACTTT. The encoded protein is CASSQPAGGNSPLHF.

J is TRBJ1-5 and V is TRBV4-3, with unresolved D. This CDR3 has 14 amino acids. With 1 base removed from V and 3 bases from J, the gap between germline ends came to 7 bases. In germline, CDR1 is LGHNA, CDR2 YSLEER. This CDR3 reads CASSQALYNQPQHF. The CDR3 coding sequence is TGCGCCAGCAGCCAAGCCCTTTACAATCAGCCCCAGCATTTT.

A single count supports this clone. The chain couples TRBV4-2 to TRBJ2-5, with 14 bases fitting TRBD2. This CDR3 contains 18 residues. V lost 2 bases and J lost 1; bases outside the gene matches: 6. CDR1 and CDR2 from the germline V gene are LGHNA and YNFKEQ. DNA for the CDR3: TGTGCCAGCAGCCAAAGTGGGGGACTAGCGGGGGCCCAAGAGACCCAGTACTTC. It codes for CASSQSGGLAGAQETQYF.

This chain links TRBV9 with TRBJ1-3; TRBD1 matches at 9 bases. The CDR3 covers 16 residues. The V and J ends lost 4 bases and 4 bases, in that order; junction bases with no gene match: 9. Per the germline V gene, CDR1 is SGDLS and CDR2 is YYNGEE. The CDR3 DNA sequence: TGTGCCAGCAGCCCTCGACAGGGGGGAGGAGGAAACACCATATATTTT. Translating it yields CASSPRQGGGGNTIYF. Based on the CDR3 plus reference TRBV9 and TRBJ1-3, the full variable domain is DSGVTQTPKHLITATGQRVTLRCSPRSGDLSVYWYQQSLDQGLQFLIQYYNGEERAKGNILERFSAQQFPDLHSELNLSSLELGDSALYFCASSPRQGGGGNTIYFGEGSWLTVV.

This chain uses TRBV14 with TRBJ2-3; 12 bases match TRBD2. CDR1 and CDR2 (germline): SGHDN, FVKESK. The CDR3 consists of 15 residues. With V trimmed by 8 bases and J by 4 bases, 7 bases remained unmatched. Here the CDR3 reads CASSRLAGVSDTQYF. CDR3 coding DNA: TGTGCCAGCTCTCGACTAGCGGGAGTCTCAGATACGCAGTATTTT.

V gene TRBV7-9 combines with J gene TRBJ2-1, with 9 bases that match TRBD1. After removal of 5 bases from V and 10 bases from J, the junction contained 21 bases not matched to a gene. CDR1 SEHNR and CDR2 FQNEAQ come from the germline V gene (reference sequence). This CDR3 spans 18 amino acids. The CDR3 region has the DNA TGTGCCAGCAGCCATTCCGGGACAGGGTTCGCCCTGGTTCTAGAGCAGTTCTTC. It is translated as CASSHSGTGFALVLEQFF.

The chain links TRBV27 to TRBJ2-1; TRBD1 is a possible D gene (5 bases). Germline-derived CDR1 and CDR2 are MNHEY and SMNVEV (reference sequence). The CDR3 totals 12 residues. Between the trimmed V and J ends, which lost 8 bases and 12 bases, there was a span of 17 bases. CDR3 protein: CASSPALQGQFF. DNA for the CDR3: TGTGCCAGCTCACCCGCACTCCAGGGGCAGTTCTTC.

V is TRBV10-3 and J is TRBJ2-2; perhaps TRBD1 as D (6 bases). V lost 4 bases, J lost 4 bases, and 10 bases lay in between. The CDR3 spans 14 residues. The germline gives CDR1 ENHRY, CDR2 SYGVKD. The CDR3 sequence is CAISAGVGTGELFF. CDR3 nucleotides: TGTGCCATCAGTGCAGGGGTAGGCACCGGGGAGCTGTTTTTT.

This clone was observed once. J is TRBJ2-7 and V is TRBV6-5; D might be TRBD1 (6 bases). This CDR3 is 14 amino acids long. The ends were cut back, 6 bases at V and 2 bases at J, with 14 bases in the middle. The V gene's germline CDR1 is MNHEY and CDR2 SVGAGI. CDR3 loop: CASRPTGLPYEQYF. The CDR3 DNA is TGTGCCAGCAGACCGACAGGACTCCCCTACGAGCAGTACTTC.

The chain is built from TRBV2 and TRBJ2-3; tentatively, D is TRBD1 (6 bases). There are 15 residues in the CDR3. Trimming removed 4 bases from V and 0 bases from J, with 11 bases in between. Germline assignment: CDR1 SNHLY and CDR2 FYNNEI. This CDR3 is CASSGDTSSTDTQYF. The CDR3 coding sequence is TGTGCCAGCAGTGGGGACACCTCTAGCACAGATACGCAGTATTTT.

In this sample, this clone turned up a few times. V usage is TRBV28 and J usage is TRBJ2-1; D perhaps matches TRBD2 (5 bases). Germline V gene lookup returns CDR1 MDHEN and CDR2 SYDVKM. The CDR3 totals 15 residues. V gave up 6 bases and J gave up 0 bases, with 12 bases separating them. The CDR3 region has the DNA TGTGCCAGCAGGAAGAGGACTGTCTCCTACAATGAGCAGTTCTTC. Residues: CASRKRTVSYNEQFF.

The chain has TRBV7-8 and TRBJ1-6; D gene uncertain. This CDR3 is built from 18 residues. Germline V gene lookup returns CDR1 SGHVS and CDR2 FQNEAQ. Trimming stripped 3 bases from V and 3 bases from J, with 18 bases between. This chain's CDR3 is CASSLSSRLRDYNSPLHF. The CDR3 nucleotides are TGTGCCAGCAGCTTGAGTTCCCGATTGCGGGACTATAATTCACCCCTCCACTTT.

The gene calls are TRBV7-7 and TRBJ2-6; unclear D gene. From germline, CDR1 is SSHAT and CDR2 FNYEAQ (reference sequence). The CDR3 consists of 17 residues. With 3 bases removed from V and 5 bases from J, the gap between germline ends came to 17 bases. In DNA, the CDR3 is TGTGCCAGCAGCTTGAACTGGCCACAAAGTCGGGCCAACGTCCTGACTTTC. As protein: CASSLNWPQSRANVLTF.

This chain joins TRBV7-8 and TRBJ1-2; D uncertain. The CDR3 sequence is 15 residues long. CDR1 is SGHVS and CDR2 is FQNEAQ in the germline V gene. The germline V and J ends were trimmed by 5 bases and 3 bases, with 16 bases remaining between them. The CDR3 sequence: CASSPGPNPDYGYTF. In DNA, the CDR3 is TGTGCCAGCAGCCCCGGGCCTAATCCGGACTATGGCTACACCTTC.